A single sample is the source of the 27 T cell receptor beta chains below, sequenced in a study of beta chain features in type 1 diabetes. The entirety of the isolated RNA underwent reverse transcription, so expressed TCRB transcripts were sequenced. The method was immunoSEQ multiplex PCR; TCRdb's version includes in-frame clones alone and lacks a portion of them. The sample shows some 500,000 clones, roughly 10% of them seen only once. Source material: naive CD4+ T cells from blood. These receptors were collected from a woman under 30 in good health.

V is TRBV7-9 and J is TRBJ2-5; D is possibly TRBD1 (6 bases). Germline CDR1 SEHNR, CDR2 FQNEAQ (reference sequence). Between the trimmed V and J ends, which lost 3 bases and 5 bases, there was a span of 10 bases. CDR3 size: 13 residues. DNA for the CDR3: TGTGCCAGCAGCTTGTCAGGGGCCGAGACCCAGTACTTC. Translating gives CASSLSGAETQYF.

This clone was seen only a few times. The chain recombines TRBV19 with TRBJ1-2; maybe TRBD1 (5 bases). Trimming removed 6 bases at V and 4 bases at J, with 12 bases between. The CDR3 contains 13 residues. From germline, CDR1 is LNHDA and CDR2 SQIVND (reference sequence). For the CDR3, the DNA is TGTGCCAGTAGCCCGACAGATTTCTATGGCTACACCTTC. Translating gives CASSPTDFYGYTF.

This clone turned up a few times. This CDR3 reads CASSRVTYEQYV. The DNA of the CDR3 is TGTGCCAGCAGCAGGGTTACCTACGAGCAGTACGTC. The chain carries TRBV6-4 and TRBJ2-7, with TRBD1 as a possible D gene (5 bases). CDR3 length: 12 residues. The V end lost 6 bases, the J end lost 2 bases, and 8 bases lay between the germline ends. The germline V gene encodes CDR1 MRHNA and CDR2 SNTAGT.

CDR3 sequence (DNA): TGTGCCAGCAGCGCCGAGGGACTAGCGGGAGTGGATGAGCAGTTCTTC. This translates into CASSAEGLAGVDEQFF. V usage is TRBV9 and J usage is TRBJ2-1; 14 bases align to TRBD2. Germline CDR1 SGDLS, CDR2 YYNGEE. The trim removed 3 bases at V and 8 bases at J, leaving 7 bases unmatched. This CDR3 region has 16 residues.

On this clone: Other DNA sequences of this sample code for an identical CDR3. J is TRBJ2-3 and V is TRBV18; no clear D gene. The CDR3 loop spans 12 amino acids. Trimming left V 6 bases short and J 2 bases short, with 6 bases between. Germline loops: CDR1 KGHSH, CDR2 LQKENI. In DNA, the CDR3 is TGTGCCAGCTCCCCCACCACAGATACGCAGTATTTT. Protein: CASSPTTDTQYF.

A few counts support this clone. The chain uses TRBV5-6 and TRBJ1-2; no reliable D call. The V gene's germline CDR1 is SGHDT and CDR2 YYEEEE. The V end was cut by 3 bases, the J end by 4 bases, with 4 bases between. The CDR3 loop spans 11 amino acids. CDR3 DNA sequence: TGTGCCAGCAGCTCCAGCTATGGCTACACCTTC. Its protein product is CASSSSYGYTF.

The chain has TRBV1 and TRBJ2-5; the table's D call, TRBD1, has no DNA check behind it. TRBV1 is a pseudogene segment. The CDR3 has 18 residues. CDR3 in DNA: TGCACCAGCAGCTACCCCGGGACAGGAGGGAATATAGAAGAGACCCAGTACTTC. Translated, it gives CTSSYPGTGGNIEETQYF.

In its sample, this clone was seen once. The DNA of the CDR3 is TGTGCCACCAGCGCCCCCGGACAGGGGACCGATACGCAGTATTTT. Its translation is CATSAPGQGTDTQYF. This chain uses TRBV15 with TRBJ2-3; 9 nucleotides match TRBD1. The germline CDR1 and CDR2 sequences are LNHNV and YYDKDF (reference sequence). CDR3 length: 15 amino acids. V lost 5 bases to trimming and J lost 6 bases; unmatched junction nucleotides: 9.

There are many counts of this clone. CDR3 amino acids: CSVEATVYGYTF. DNA of the CDR3: TGCAGCGTTGAAGCTACAGTCTATGGCTACACCTTC. The V call is TRBV29-1, the J call TRBJ1-2; D is unresolved. The CDR3 extends over 12 amino acids. Germline CDR1 and CDR2: SQVTM and ANQGSEA. The V end lost 1 base, the J end lost 4 bases, and 7 bases lay between the germline ends.

The chain combines TRBV6-6 with TRBJ2-7; 9 bases fit TRBD1. CDR3 length: 15 amino acids. The germline gives CDR1 MNHNY, CDR2 SVGAGI (reference sequence). Trimming removed 2 bases from V and 0 bases from J; junction bases left unmatched: 2. The CDR3 region is CASSYGTGSSYEQYV. In DNA form, the CDR3 reads TGTGCCAGCAGTTACGGGACAGGGTCCTCCTACGAGCAGTACGTC.

This chain uses TRBV9 with TRBJ2-3, with unresolved D. With 4 bases removed from V and 6 bases from J, the gap between germline ends came to 12 bases. The CDR3 consists of 13 residues. Germline loops: CDR1 SGDLS, CDR2 YYNGEE. The CDR3 DNA is TGTGCCAGCAGCCCCCGTACTTACGATACGCAGTATTTT. Encoded protein: CASSPRTYDTQYF.

As for this clone: Other DNA sequences from this sample encode an identical CDR3 as well. The CDR3, as DNA: TGTGCCAGTAGTTTAGCGGATACGCAGTATTTT. As protein: CASSLADTQYF. The chain combines TRBV19 with TRBJ2-3; the D gene is possibly TRBD2 (5 bases). This CDR3 is built from 11 residues. V lost 5 bases and J 6 bases, leaving 6 bases between the germline ends. The germline gives CDR1 LNHDA, CDR2 SQIVND (reference sequence).

The genes are TRBV5-4 and TRBJ1-6, with D maybe TRBD1 (5 bases). V dropped 0 bases and J dropped 7 bases, with 11 bases sitting between them. From germline, CDR1 is SGHNT and CDR2 YYREEE (reference sequence). This CDR3 is 15 amino acids long. CDR3 sequence (DNA): TGTGCCAGCAGCTTGGTTGGCAGGGTGAATTCACCCCTCCACTTT. It translates to CASSLVGRVNSPLHF.

The rearrangement uses TRBV9 and TRBJ2-5; D might be TRBD2 (6 bases). Germline lookup yields CDR1 SGDLS and CDR2 YYNGEE. The CDR3 extends over 15 amino acids. Trimming left V 0 bases short and J 3 bases short, with 12 bases between. CDR3 sequence reads: CASSVDVLAEETQYF. The CDR3 nucleotides read TGTGCCAGCAGCGTAGATGTATTAGCGGAAGAGACCCAGTACTTC.

This clone was detected a few times. J is TRBJ2-7 and V is TRBV23-1; 9 bases match TRBD1. Being an ORF, TRBV23-1 has a function that is uncertain. This CDR3 has 16 residues. Unmatched junction bases numbered 9, after V lost 3 bases and J lost 3 bases. The DNA for the CDR3 is TGCGCCAGCAGTCACCCGCAGACAGGGGGGGACTACGAGCAGTACTTC. This codes for CASSHPQTGGDYEQYF.

The chain is built from TRBV29-1 and TRBJ1-2, with unresolved D. Trimming removed 7 bases at V and 5 bases at J, with 11 bases between. CDR3 size: 11 residues. Germline V lookup: CDR1 SQVTM, CDR2 ANQGSEA. This CDR3 is CSASWGYGYTF. The CDR3 DNA reads TGCAGCGCGAGCTGGGGTTATGGCTACACCTTC. Full variable domain (remainder filled in from reference TRBV29-1 and TRBJ1-2): SAVISQKPSRDICQRGTSLTIQCQVDSQVTMMFWYRQQPGQSLTLIATANQGSEATYESGFVIDKFPISRPNLTFSTLTVSNMSPEDSSIYLCSASWGYGYTFGSGTRLTVV.

The V and J genes are TRBV7-3 and TRBJ2-3, with TRBD1 matching over 8 bases. The germline V gene encodes CDR1 SGHTA and CDR2 FQGTGA. With V trimmed by 5 bases and J by 1 base, 8 bases remained unmatched. The CDR3 extends over 16 amino acids. The CDR3 loop is CASSTNRGSGTDTQYF. The CDR3 nucleotides are TGTGCCAGCAGCACAAACAGGGGGAGTGGCACAGATACGCAGTATTTT.

A few counts support this clone. This rearrangement joins TRBV29-1 to TRBJ1-2; weak D call: TRBD1 (5 bases). The germline V and J ends were trimmed by 6 bases and 6 bases, with 20 bases remaining between them. From germline, CDR1 is SQVTM and CDR2 ANQGSEA. CDR3 length: 14 amino acids. In nucleotides, the CDR3 is TGCAGCGTCTCCTACTCGGGACGTCCACATGGCTACACCTTC. Translation: CSVSYSGRPHGYTF.

This clone was counted between two and nine times. This chain links TRBV27 with TRBJ2-2; 11 bases match TRBD1. Germline V lookup: CDR1 MNHEY, CDR2 SMNVEV (reference sequence). Trimming at V came to 6 bases and at J to 4 bases, leaving 4 bases not matched to a gene. This CDR3 has 15 residues. CDR3 amino acids: CASRLGQGGTGELFF. CDR3 nucleotides: TGTGCCAGCAGGCTGGGACAGGGGGGCACCGGGGAGCTGTTTTTT.

A word on this clone: This specimen includes other DNA sequences encoding the same CDR3. The rearrangement uses TRBV6-5 and TRBJ2-5; D is undetermined. Germline CDR1 is MNHEY and CDR2 is SVGAGI. With 0 bases removed from V and 4 bases from J, the gap between germline ends came to 3 bases. This CDR3 has 12 residues. CDR3 coding DNA: TGTGCCAGCAGTTACTCTAGAGAGACCCAGTACTTC. Its protein is CASSYSRETQYF.

The chain employs TRBV6-6 and TRBJ1-2; D gene uncertain. From germline, CDR1 is MNHNY and CDR2 SVGAGI (reference sequence). This CDR3 comprises 11 residues. The CDR3 DNA reads TGTTGCCTAGGTTCTAACTATGGCTACACCTTC. Amino acids: CCLGSNYGYTF.

For this clone: Other DNA variants within this sample encode the same CDR3. V gene TRBV7-3 combines with J gene TRBJ1-2; 7 bases line up with TRBD1. Per germline, CDR1 SGHTA and CDR2 FQGTGA. The CDR3 is made up of 13 amino acids. V lost 4 bases to trimming and J lost 2 bases; unmatched junction nucleotides: 1. Here the CDR3 reads CASSSGQNYGYTF. The CDR3 DNA reads as TGTGCCAGCAGCTCGGGACAGAACTATGGCTACACCTTC. Looking up the rest from reference TRBV7-3 and TRBJ1-2 gives the full variable domain: GAGVSQTPSNKVTEKGKYVELRCDPISGHTALYWYRQSLGQGPEFLIYFQGTGAADDSGLPNDRFFAVRPEGSVSTLKIQRTERGDSAVYLCASSSGQNYGYTFGSGTRLTVV.

This chain joins TRBV7-2 and TRBJ2-3; no clear D. Deletions cut 1 base from V and 4 bases from J, with 9 bases between. CDR3 length: 14 residues. Germline values: CDR1 SGHTA, CDR2 FQGNSA. The CDR3, as DNA: TGTGCCAGCAGCTTAGGTTGGGCTTCAGATACGCAGTATTTT. It codes for CASSLGWASDTQYF.

Only a few counts were recorded for this clone. The gene calls are TRBV30 and TRBJ1-3, with 9 bases that match TRBD1. This CDR3 spans 13 amino acids. Germline assignment: CDR1 GTSNPN and CDR2 SVGIG (reference sequence). Trimming removed 4 bases from V and 4 bases from J; junction bases left unmatched: 2. The CDR3 DNA is TGTGCCTGGAAACAGGGGGCCGGAAACACCATATATTTT. It yields the protein CAWKQGAGNTIYF.

This clone came up a few times. The chain is built from TRBV7-3 and TRBJ2-1; 7 bases map to TRBD2. Germline V gene sequence: CDR1 SGHTA, CDR2 FQGTGA. This CDR3 spans 16 amino acids. V was clipped by 1 base and J by 9 bases; unmatched bases: 12. In DNA, the CDR3 is TGTGCCAGCAGCTTAAGCCGAGCGGGGTGTCGAAGTGAGCAGTTCTTC. As protein: CASSLSRAGCRSEQFF. Together with reference TRBV7-3 and TRBJ2-1, the CDR3 gives the full variable domain: GAGVSQTPSNKVTEKGKYVELRCDPISGHTALYWYRQSLGQGPEFLIYFQGTGAADDSGLPNDRFFAVRPEGSVSTLKIQRTERGDSAVYLCASSLSRAGCRSEQFFGPGTRLTVL.

The chain is built from TRBV7-9 and TRBJ2-1, with D unclear. V gave up 5 bases and J gave up 9 bases, with 17 bases separating them. This CDR3 is 14 amino acids long. Germline V gene sequence: CDR1 SEHNR, CDR2 FQNEAQ (reference sequence). CDR3: CASSPIAVGVEQFF. The DNA of the CDR3 is TGTGCCAGCAGCCCAATAGCAGTAGGAGTTGAGCAGTTCTTC.

The V call is TRBV4-2, the J call TRBJ1-5; D is perhaps TRBD1 (6 bases). The CDR3 is made up of 14 amino acids. CDR1 LGHNA and CDR2 YNFKEQ come from the germline V gene. V lost 5 bases to trimming and J lost 5 bases, with 13 bases between them. In DNA, the CDR3 is TGTGCCAGCAGCTTGGACAGAGAGGATCAGCCCCAGCATTTT. Its protein product is CASSLDREDQPQHF.